A single sample is the source of the 28 T cell receptor beta chains below, sequenced in a study of cytomegalovirus exposure and HLA in healthy donors (dated by TCRdb to about 2017). The library came from the immunoSEQ multiplex PCR assay. The multiplex PCR relied on a mix of 60 forward primers for TCR Vbeta segments and 13 reverse primers for TCR Jbeta segments. TCRdb's version of the immuneACCESS table is confined to in-frame rearrangements and falls short of the full clone set. An unresolved V gene accounts for under half of the shortfall where checked; the remainder is of unknown origin. The sample data list about 140,000 clones, and roughly 74% of these were observed just once. Together, the top ten hold around 3.4% of the sample. Sequenced input: PBMCs. The receptors shown here come from a man aged 35 to 55 in good health and CMV-seronegative.

As to this clone: This same CDR3 is encoded by further DNA sequences in the sample. The rearrangement links TRBV12-5 to TRBJ2-5, with D perhaps TRBD1 (5 bases). The V end was cut by 1 base, the J end by 5 bases, with 8 bases between. This CDR3 has 13 residues. The germline V gene encodes CDR1 LGHNT and CDR2 FRNRAP. The chain's CDR3 is CASGLGGGETQYF. CDR3 in DNA: TGTGCTAGTGGTTTGGGGGGCGGTGAGACCCAGTACTTC.

The V call is TRBV9, the J call TRBJ2-7, with 8 positions matching TRBD2. CDR3 length: 15 residues. V shed 0 bases and J 2 bases; nucleotides not matched to a gene: 4. Germline V gene sequence: CDR1 SGDLS, CDR2 YYNGEE. The CDR3, as DNA: TGTGCCAGCAGCGTAGCGGGGGGGCCCACCTACGAGCAGTACTTC. Translating gives CASSVAGGPTYEQYF.

The chain couples TRBV4-3 to TRBJ2-5; tentatively, D is TRBD2 (5 bases). CDR1 is LGHNA and CDR2 is YSLEER in the germline V gene. V shed 0 bases and J shed 1 base, with 9 bases lying between them. The CDR3 contains 15 residues. CDR3 protein: CASSQDVSGQETQYF. The CDR3 DNA sequence: TGCGCCAGCAGCCAAGATGTCAGCGGCCAAGAGACCCAGTACTTC.

The chain has TRBV7-9 and TRBJ2-5; 7 bases agree with TRBD1. Trimming at V came to 4 bases and at J to 4 bases, leaving 6 bases not matched to a gene. CDR1 and CDR2 from the germline V gene are SEHNR and FQNEAQ (reference sequence). The CDR3 spans 14 residues. The CDR3 region has the DNA TGTGCCAGCAGCTCTTACAGGGGAACAGAGACCCAGTACTTC. It translates to CASSSYRGTETQYF.

The chain uses TRBV4-1 and TRBJ2-2; 11 positions agree with TRBD1. V was clipped by 4 bases and J by 6 bases; unmatched bases: 4. The CDR3 covers 15 residues. Germline CDR1 reads MGHRA; CDR2 reads YSYEKL. The CDR3 loop reads CASSRGQGAAGELFF. In DNA, the CDR3 is TGCGCCAGCAGCCGAGGACAGGGGGCTGCCGGGGAGCTGTTTTTT.

The V and J genes are TRBV5-1 and TRBJ2-5; 9 nucleotides line up with TRBD2. This CDR3 has 14 amino acids. J lost 3 bases, V lost 3 bases, and 3 bases had no gene match. Per the germline V gene, CDR1 is SGHRS and CDR2 is YFSETQ. The CDR3 reads CASSWGLAEETQYF. In nucleotides, the CDR3 is TGCGCCAGCAGCTGGGGACTAGCAGAAGAGACCCAGTACTTC.

The V gene is TRBV4-1, the J gene TRBJ2-7, with a possible D match to TRBD2 (6 bases). This CDR3 has 15 residues. Germline lookup yields CDR1 MGHRA and CDR2 YSYEKL. The V and J ends lost 6 bases and 3 bases respectively, with 18 bases between them. The CDR3, as DNA: TGCGCCAGCAGGTTAGGGACTGCCTACAACTACGAGCAGTACTTC. It is translated as CASRLGTAYNYEQYF.

V usage is TRBV5-6 and J usage is TRBJ2-1, with a tentative D call TRBD2 (5 bases). V lost 4 bases and J 4 bases, leaving 15 bases between the germline ends. The CDR3 sequence is 15 residues long. CDR1 is SGHDT and CDR2 is YYEEEE in the germline V gene. The CDR3 protein is CASSIEIQRYNEQFF. Here the CDR3 DNA reads TGTGCCAGCAGCATTGAGATACAGCGGTACAATGAGCAGTTCTTC.

This clone appeared a few times. The genes are TRBV28 and TRBJ1-3; 8 bases map to TRBD1. CDR3 length: 14 residues. Losses at the gene ends were 7 bases for V and 4 bases for J; bases not matched to a gene: 6. The germline V gene encodes CDR1 MDHEN and CDR2 SYDVKM. The CDR3 spells CASIPGQVGNTIYF. CDR3 sequence (DNA): TGTGCCAGCATTCCGGGACAGGTGGGAAACACCATATATTTT.

This chain uses TRBV4-2 with TRBJ1-1; D might be TRBD1 (6 bases). CDR1 and CDR2 (germline): LGHNA, YNFKEQ. The V gene lost 5 bases and the J gene lost 1 base, with 11 bases spanning the gap. The CDR3 has 14 amino acids. CDR3 loop: CASSSGAANTEAFF. The CDR3 nucleotides are TGTGCCAGCAGCTCAGGGGCAGCGAACACTGAAGCTTTCTTT.

This clone has just a few counts. The chain links TRBV6-5 to TRBJ1-1, with 8 bases fitting TRBD1. The CDR3 runs 14 residues. After removal of 0 bases from V and 5 bases from J, the junction contained 2 bases not matched to a gene. Looked up from germline, CDR1 is MNHEY and CDR2 is SVGAGI. In DNA, the CDR3 is TGTGCCAGCAGTTACTCGAACAGGGGGACTGAAGCTTTCTTT. Translation gives CASSYSNRGTEAFF.

The chain combines TRBV5-1 with TRBJ2-5; D is perhaps TRBD1 (6 bases). The V end lost 4 bases, the J end lost 1 base, and 11 bases lay between the germline ends. The CDR3 has 14 amino acids. Germline V gives CDR1 SGHRS, CDR2 YFSETQ. Here the CDR3 DNA reads TGCGCCAGCAGCCTTGGACAGAGCCAAGAGACCCAGTACTTC. Its protein is CASSLGQSQETQYF.

This clone was seen a handful of times. V is TRBV29-1 and J is TRBJ1-2; no clear D. Germline V gene data show CDR1 as SQVTM and CDR2 as ANQGSEA. The CDR3 has 13 amino acids. V lost 4 bases, J lost 5 bases, and 14 bases lay in between. The DNA for the CDR3 is TGCAGCGTTGTGAGGGCAGCACCGTATGGCTACACCTTC. It encodes CSVVRAAPYGYTF. The full variable domain, its missing parts supplied by reference TRBV29-1 and TRBJ1-2, is SAVISQKPSRDICQRGTSLTIQCQVDSQVTMMFWYRQQPGQSLTLIATANQGSEATYESGFVIDKFPISRPNLTFSTLTVSNMSPEDSSIYLCSVVRAAPYGYTFGSGTRLTVV.

The chain couples TRBV28 to TRBJ1-2; the D gene is possibly TRBD1 (5 bases). The V gene's germline CDR1 is MDHEN and CDR2 SYDVKM. Deletions cut 6 bases from V and 0 bases from J, with 14 bases between. The CDR3 spans 15 residues. CDR3 amino acids: CASRYQGRANYGYTF. The CDR3 DNA sequence: TGTGCCAGCAGGTACCAGGGAAGAGCTAACTATGGCTACACCTTC.

This rearrangement joins TRBV19 to TRBJ1-3, with TRBD1 identical over 7 bases. Germline V gene sequence: CDR1 LNHDA, CDR2 SQIVND (reference sequence). This CDR3 contains 16 residues. Trimming took 5 bases from V and 0 from J; bases not matched to a gene: 7. In DNA, the CDR3 is TGTGCCAGTAGTGCTTACAGGGGATACTCTGGAAACACCATATATTTT. Its translation is CASSAYRGYSGNTIYF. Supplemented by reference TRBV19 and TRBJ1-3, the full variable domain reads DGGITQSPKYLFRKEGQNVTLSCEQNLNHDAMYWYRQDPGQGLRLIYYSQIVNDFQKGDIAEGYSVSREKKESFPLTVTSAQKNPTAFYLCASSAYRGYSGNTIYFGEGSWLTVV.

This chain links TRBV5-1 with TRBJ2-5; TRBD2 aligns across 7 bases. Trimming took 4 bases from V and 3 from J; bases not matched to a gene: 12. The CDR3 covers 16 residues. CDR1 and CDR2 (germline): SGHRS, YFSETQ. The CDR3 loop is CASSLGRGLIKETQYF. As DNA, the CDR3 is TGCGCCAGCAGCCTAGGGAGGGGACTTATCAAAGAGACCCAGTACTTC.

The V and J genes are TRBV5-6 and TRBJ1-1; D possibly corresponds to TRBD1 (6 bases). This CDR3 has 14 amino acids. CDR1 and CDR2 from the germline V gene are SGHDT and YYEEEE. The V gene lost 2 bases and the J gene lost 1 base, with 9 bases spanning the gap. The CDR3 protein is CASSFRGRNTEAFF. The CDR3 DNA sequence: TGTGCCAGCAGCTTCAGGGGCCGGAACACTGAAGCTTTCTTT.

The gene calls are TRBV30 and TRBJ2-1; 9 bases agree with TRBD2. There are 13 residues in the CDR3. With 4 bases clipped from V and 12 bases from J, the junction kept 10 bases outside the gene matches. The germline V gene encodes CDR1 GTSNPN and CDR2 SVGIG (reference sequence). Here the CDR3 DNA reads TGTGCCTGGACCAAGACTAGCGGCCTGGTGCAGTTCTTC. This gives the protein CAWTKTSGLVQFF.

This clone was found a few times. The chain couples TRBV28 to TRBJ1-5; tentative D call: TRBD1 (5 bases). The V and J ends lost 6 bases and 1 base respectively, with 10 bases between them. There are 14 residues in the CDR3. Germline-derived CDR1 and CDR2 are MDHEN and SYDVKM. CDR3 region: CASRMGGSNQPQHF. The DNA for the CDR3 is TGTGCCAGCAGGATGGGGGGAAGCAATCAGCCCCAGCATTTT.

The chain uses TRBV11-3 and TRBJ2-7; D remains ambiguous. Trimming cost V 2 bases and J 5 bases, with 13 bases left between them. CDR1 and CDR2 (germline): SGHNT, YENEEA. The CDR3 sequence is 14 residues long. The CDR3 coding sequence is TGTGCCAGCAGCTTAAATTGGCAGAATGACGAGCAGTACTTC. Protein sequence: CASSLNWQNDEQYF.

The rearrangement joins TRBV9 to TRBJ2-3; 11 bases agree with TRBD1. Germline trimming cut 0 bases from V and 5 bases from J; bases unmatched to any gene: 11. CDR3 length: 18 amino acids. Germline V gene lookup returns CDR1 SGDLS and CDR2 YYNGEE. The CDR3 region has the DNA TGTGCCAGCAGCGTAGCTTGGTGGGACAGGGGGAACCGAGATACGCAGTATTTT. Encoded protein: CASSVAWWDRGNRDTQYF. Full variable domain (remainder filled in from reference TRBV9 and TRBJ2-3): DSGVTQTPKHLITATGQRVTLRCSPRSGDLSVYWYQQSLDQGLQFLIQYYNGEERAKGNILERFSAQQFPDLHSELNLSSLELGDSALYFCASSVAWWDRGNRDTQYFGPGTRLTVL.

The chain joins TRBV7-3 to TRBJ2-2; tentative D call: TRBD1 (7 bases). V dropped 5 bases and J dropped 4 bases, with 14 bases sitting between them. CDR1 SGHTA and CDR2 FQGTGA come from the germline V gene. There are 15 residues in the CDR3. The CDR3 nucleotides are TGTGCCAGCAGCCCGCAGGGGGGTACCACCGGGGAGCTGTTTTTT. This gives the protein CASSPQGGTTGELFF.

J is TRBJ2-6 and V is TRBV7-3; D call uncertain. Germline V gene sequence: CDR1 SGHTA, CDR2 FQGTGA. This CDR3 is built from 14 residues. Trimming removed 3 bases from V and 3 bases from J, with 6 bases in between. Here the CDR3 reads CASSFLGGANVLTF. CDR3 bases: TGTGCCAGCAGCTTCCTCGGTGGGGCCAACGTCCTGACTTTC.

This sequence joins TRBV14 and TRBJ1-2, with 8 bases fitting TRBD1. Germline V gene sequence: CDR1 SGHDN, CDR2 FVKESK. The V and J ends lost 3 bases and 4 bases, in that order; junction bases with no gene match: 1. The CDR3 has 13 amino acids. The CDR3 bases are TGTGCCAGCAGCCAGGGGACAGGCTATGGCTACACCTTC. Translating it yields CASSQGTGYGYTF. Drawing the rest from reference TRBV14 and TRBJ1-2, the complete variable domain is EAGVTQFPSHSVIEKGQTVTLRCDPISGHDNLYWYRRVMGKEIKFLLHFVKESKQDESGMPNNRFLAERTGGTYSTLKVQPAELEDSGVYFCASSQGTGYGYTFGSGTRLTVV.

This chain joins TRBV4-3 and TRBJ2-1; TRBD2 agrees at 7 bases. The CDR3 consists of 16 residues. V lost 1 base and J lost 2; bases outside the gene matches: 5. Germline V CDR1 and CDR2: LGHNA, YSLEER. CDR3 protein: CASSQVNGGAYNEQFF. CDR3 DNA sequence: TGCGCCAGCAGCCAAGTAAATGGGGGGGCCTACAATGAGCAGTTCTTC.

This clone was picked up a small number of times. This chain connects TRBV7-6 to TRBJ1-5, with D maybe TRBD1 (6 bases). Germline V gene sequence: CDR1 SGHVS, CDR2 FNYEAQ. The CDR3 contains 14 residues. V was trimmed by 10 bases and J by 6 bases, leaving 19 bases between them. The CDR3 DNA sequence: TGTGCCACCGGGGCGGGGGGCGCGGGTCAGCCCCAGCATTTT. It yields the protein CATGAGGAGQPQHF.

The rearrangement uses TRBV5-1 and TRBJ1-1; D is ambiguous. CDR1 SGHRS and CDR2 YFSETQ come from the germline V gene. V dropped 0 bases and J dropped 1 base, with 10 bases sitting between them. This CDR3 comprises 15 residues. CDR3 sequence: CASSLALGRNTEAFF. CDR3 coding DNA: TGCGCCAGCAGCTTGGCTTTGGGCAGGAACACTGAAGCTTTCTTT.

V gene TRBV6-1 combines with J gene TRBJ1-2; D is unclear. Germline V gene sequence: CDR1 MNHNS, CDR2 SASEGT. The CDR3 is made up of 14 amino acids. Trimming took off 1 base at V and 5 bases at J, with 11 bases between the two ends. CDR3 DNA: TGTGCCAGCAGTGAAGGGCTGCCCACGTATGGCTACACCTTC. It encodes CASSEGLPTYGYTF.